What follows are 21 T cell receptor beta chains derived from one specimen sequenced in a study of identical twins. One entry per CDR3 protein results from TCRdb running MiXCR on the 5' RACE reads. The repertoire holds about 660,000 distinct CDR3 sequences, with about 9.4% as singletons. These records were also assigned to another study, of yellow fever vaccine responses in identical twins.

Sequenced input: PBMCs. The receptors shown here come from a young woman in good health.

The chain links TRBV6-1 to TRBJ1-1, with 7 bases fitting TRBD1. The CDR3 length is 14 residues. Germline loops: CDR1 MNHNS, CDR2 SASEGT. V shed 5 bases and J 3 bases; nucleotides not matched to a gene: 6. The CDR3 sequence is CASSRDRADTEAFF. CDR3 coding DNA: TGTGCCAGCAGTAGAGACAGGGCCGACACTGAAGCTTTCTTT.

This clonotype was detected a few times. This chain connects TRBV7-2 to TRBJ2-2; D is possibly TRBD2 (5 bases). Germline V lookup: CDR1 SGHTA, CDR2 FQGNSA. The germline V and J ends were trimmed by 5 bases and 7 bases, with 11 bases remaining between them. CDR3 length equals 13 residues. The CDR3 is CASSQTSNGELFF. The CDR3 nucleotides are TGTGCCAGCAGCCAAACTAGTAACGGGGAGCTGTTTTTT.

This clonotype has at least ten counts. The gene calls are TRBV29-1 and TRBJ2-1; TRBD1 agrees at 8 bases. V shed 6 bases and J 9 bases; nucleotides not matched to a gene: 7. The CDR3 has 12 amino acids. Germline CDR1 SQVTM, CDR2 ANQGSEA. The CDR3 sequence is CSVYRGTSEQFF. CDR3 bases: TGCAGCGTATACAGGGGGACAAGTGAGCAGTTCTTC.

The V gene is TRBV12-5, the J gene TRBJ2-7, with D perhaps TRBD2 (5 bases). This CDR3 region has 12 residues. Looked up from germline, CDR1 is LGHNT and CDR2 is FRNRAP. V lost 6 bases and J lost 4, with 10 bases in between. CDR3 protein: CASGPGKYEQYF. CDR3 nucleotide sequence: TGTGCTAGTGGACCCGGGAAGTACGAGCAGTACTTC.

The gene calls are TRBV28 and TRBJ2-5, with 9 bases matching TRBD1. The length of the CDR3 is 13 residues. Per germline, CDR1 MDHEN and CDR2 SYDVKM. V lost 6 bases to trimming and J lost 5 bases; unmatched junction nucleotides: 4. CDR3 in DNA: TGTGCCAGCAGGAACAGGGGGCCGGAGACCCAGTACTTC. This encodes CASRNRGPETQYF.

This clonotype was seen only a few times. The genes are TRBV7-8 and TRBJ2-7; no definite D call. CDR3 size: 12 residues. Germline V gene data show CDR1 as SGHVS and CDR2 as FQNEAQ. V was trimmed by 3 bases and J by 2 bases, leaving 5 bases between them. The CDR3 region is CASSFTTYEQYF. The CDR3 DNA sequence: TGTGCCAGCAGCTTTACGACCTACGAGCAGTACTTC.

This sequence joins TRBV9 and TRBJ2-1; TRBD1 matches at 7 bases. Trimming at V came to 4 bases and at J to 4 bases, leaving 5 bases not matched to a gene. The CDR3 extends over 14 amino acids. Germline V gives CDR1 SGDLS, CDR2 YYNGEE. The CDR3 nucleotides are TGTGCCAGCAGCCCACAGACAGGGTACAATGAGCAGTTCTTC. This encodes CASSPQTGYNEQFF.

Many counts were recorded for this clonotype. The chain couples TRBV29-1 to TRBJ2-7; no reliable D call. V was shortened by 1 base and J by 0 bases, with 7 bases between the two germline ends. The CDR3 covers 13 residues. The germline V gene encodes CDR1 SQVTM and CDR2 ANQGSEA. The CDR3: CSVEGNNSYEQYF. The CDR3, as DNA: TGCAGCGTTGAAGGGAACAACTCCTACGAGCAGTACTTC.

The rearrangement uses TRBV25-1 and TRBJ2-1; no definite D call. Looked up from germline, CDR1 is MGHDK and CDR2 is SYGVNS. The V gene lost 1 base and the J gene lost 10 bases, with 5 bases spanning the gap. The CDR3 covers 11 residues. The CDR3 sequence: CASSESAEQFF. The CDR3, as DNA: TGTGCCAGCAGTGAATCGGCGGAGCAGTTCTTC.

This clonotype was counted ten times or more. The chain combines TRBV7-2 with TRBJ1-1, with 8 bases that match TRBD1. CDR1 is SGHTA, CDR2 FQGNSA, per germline. The CDR3 totals 16 residues. The ends lost 0 bases at V and 0 bases at J; junction bases unmatched: 3. The CDR3 loop reads CASSLATGALNTEAFF. The CDR3 DNA is TGTGCCAGCAGCTTAGCGACAGGGGCCCTGAACACTGAAGCTTTCTTT. Filled out from reference TRBV7-2 and TRBJ1-1, the complete variable domain reads GAGVSQSPSNKVTEKGKDVELRCDPISGHTALYWYRQSLGQGLEFLIYFQGNSAPDKSGLPSDRFSAERTGGSVSTLTIQRTQQEDSAVYLCASSLATGALNTEAFFGQGTRLTVV.

The gene calls are TRBV28 and TRBJ2-2, with 9 bases identical to TRBD2. Germline values: CDR1 MDHEN, CDR2 SYDVKM. J gave up 4 bases and V 6 bases, and 3 bases lay outside the gene matches. CDR3 length equals 14 residues. CDR3 in amino acids: CASRVAGVTGELFF. CDR3 DNA sequence: TGTGCCAGCAGGGTAGCGGGGGTCACCGGGGAGCTGTTTTTT.

This clonotype turned up a few times. The chain has TRBV19 and TRBJ2-1; 7 positions match TRBD2. The V gene end was trimmed by 5 bases and the J gene end by 7 bases; junction bases not matched to a gene: 11. Germline V lookup: CDR1 LNHDA, CDR2 SQIVND (reference sequence). The CDR3 runs to 15 residues. This CDR3 reads CASSSEAGLVNEQFF. The CDR3 nucleotides read TGTGCCAGTAGTTCCGAAGCGGGACTGGTGAATGAGCAGTTCTTC.

This clonotype showed up many times. The chain carries TRBV12-3 or TRBV12-4 and TRBJ2-2, with D possibly TRBD2 on 5 matching bases. V shed 2 bases and J shed 6 bases, with 13 bases lying between them. The length of the CDR3 is 15 residues. In nucleotides, the CDR3 is TGTGCCAGCAGTTTATTCCCCCCCGGGGCCGGGGAGCTGTTTTTT. Translating it yields CASSLFPPGAGELFF.

This clonotype was counted only a few times. The chain uses TRBV2 and TRBJ2-1; the D is unclear. The CDR3 has 13 amino acids. CDR1 is SNHLY and CDR2 is FYNNEI in the germline V gene. Trimming stripped 6 bases from V and 9 bases from J, with 15 bases between. The CDR3 DNA follows: TGTGCCAGCAGACCTCTTTTGGGTACTGAGCAGTTCTTC. Translated, it gives CASRPLLGTEQFF. Full variable domain (outside the CDR3, taken from reference TRBV2 and TRBJ2-1): EPEVTQTPSHQVTQMGQEVILRCVPISNHLYFYWYRQILGQKVEFLVSFYNNEISEKSEIFDDQFSVERPDGSNFTLKIRSTKLEDSAMYFCASRPLLGTEQFFGPGTRLTVL.

The V call is TRBV11-2, the J call TRBJ2-3; 9 nucleotides line up with TRBD2. Germline trimming cut 7 bases from V and 1 base from J; bases unmatched to any gene: 6. The CDR3 totals 15 residues. From germline, CDR1 is SGHAT and CDR2 FQNNGV. CDR3 sequence: CASTLRLAGTDTQYF. The CDR3 DNA reads as TGTGCCAGCACCCTGAGACTAGCGGGCACAGATACGCAGTATTTT.

The sample holds many counts of this clonotype. The chain uses TRBV2 and TRBJ2-1; TRBD2 matches 10 bases. This CDR3 has 15 residues. Losses at the gene ends were 3 bases for V and 6 bases for J; bases not matched to a gene: 5. Per germline, CDR1 SNHLY and CDR2 FYNNEI. The CDR3 loop is CASSEKRGGFNEQFF. CDR3 DNA sequence: TGTGCCAGCAGTGAGAAGCGGGGGGGGTTCAATGAGCAGTTCTTC. The full variable domain, with the rest looked up from reference TRBV2 and TRBJ2-1, is EPEVTQTPSHQVTQMGQEVILRCVPISNHLYFYWYRQILGQKVEFLVSFYNNEISEKSEIFDDQFSVERPDGSNFTLKIRSTKLEDSAMYFCASSEKRGGFNEQFFGPGTRLTVL.

This chain joins TRBV7-2 and TRBJ1-1; D is uncertain. The V end lost 6 bases, the J end lost 1 base, and 9 bases lay between the germline ends. Per germline, CDR1 SGHTA and CDR2 FQGNSA. The CDR3 is 13 amino acids. Written as DNA, the CDR3 is TGTGCCAGCAGTCTGAACAGGAACACTGAAGCTTTCTTT. This gives the protein CASSLNRNTEAFF.

The chain links TRBV7-9 to TRBJ2-7; 9 bases are a match to TRBD2. CDR3 length equals 15 residues. The ends lost 1 base at V and 5 bases at J; junction bases unmatched: 6. Germline assignment: CDR1 SEHNR and CDR2 FQNEAQ (reference sequence). CDR3 residues: CASSLGAGGNDEQYF. CDR3 DNA: TGTGCCAGCAGCTTAGGGGCGGGAGGGAACGACGAGCAGTACTTC.

The sample holds a few counts of this clonotype. J is TRBJ2-3 and V is TRBV5-4; D call uncertain. This CDR3 has 12 amino acids. Germline V CDR1 and CDR2: SGHNT, YYREEE (reference sequence). V lost 5 bases, J lost 2 bases, and 6 bases lay in between. This CDR3 reads CASRQNTDTQYF. The CDR3 nucleotides are TGTGCCAGCAGACAAAACACAGATACGCAGTATTTT.

This clonotype has at least ten counts. The chain links TRBV12-3 or TRBV12-4 to TRBJ1-6; tentative D call: TRBD1 (5 bases). The CDR3 spans 17 residues. Trimming cost V 6 bases and J 5 bases, with 20 bases left between them. The CDR3 protein is CASSTRRGYGHNSPLHF. For the CDR3, the DNA is TGTGCCAGCAGCACCCGTCGGGGGTATGGGCATAATTCACCCCTCCACTTT.

There are a few counts of this clonotype. The chain recombines TRBV6-1 with TRBJ2-2, with D perhaps matching TRBD2 (5 bases). V dropped 7 bases and J dropped 4 bases, with 13 bases sitting between them. The CDR3 contains 14 residues. Germline CDR1 MNHNS, CDR2 SASEGT. In nucleotides, the CDR3 is TGTGCCAGCAATACGATTGGAGGCACCGGGGAGCTGTTTTTT. This sequence encodes CASNTIGGTGELFF.